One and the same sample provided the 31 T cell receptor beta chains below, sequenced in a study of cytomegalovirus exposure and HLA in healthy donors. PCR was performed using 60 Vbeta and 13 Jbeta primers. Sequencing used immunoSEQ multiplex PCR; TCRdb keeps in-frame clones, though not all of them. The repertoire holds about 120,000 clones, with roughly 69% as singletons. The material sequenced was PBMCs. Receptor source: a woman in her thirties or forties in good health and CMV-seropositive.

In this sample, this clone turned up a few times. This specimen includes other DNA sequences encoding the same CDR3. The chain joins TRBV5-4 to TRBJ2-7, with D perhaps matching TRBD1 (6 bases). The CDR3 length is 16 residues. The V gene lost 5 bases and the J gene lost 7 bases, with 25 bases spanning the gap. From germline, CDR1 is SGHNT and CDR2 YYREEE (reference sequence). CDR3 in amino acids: CASRKQTGPESLEQYF. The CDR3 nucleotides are TGTGCCAGCAGAAAGCAAACAGGGCCTGAGTCCCTGGAGCAGTACTTC.

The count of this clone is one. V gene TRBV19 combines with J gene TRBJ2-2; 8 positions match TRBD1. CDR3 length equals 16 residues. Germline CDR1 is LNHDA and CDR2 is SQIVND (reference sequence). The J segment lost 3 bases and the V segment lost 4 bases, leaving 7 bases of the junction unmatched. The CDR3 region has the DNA TGTGCCAGTAGTAGTCAGGGGGCGGTCGACACCGGGGAGCTGTTTTTT. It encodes CASSSQGAVDTGELFF.

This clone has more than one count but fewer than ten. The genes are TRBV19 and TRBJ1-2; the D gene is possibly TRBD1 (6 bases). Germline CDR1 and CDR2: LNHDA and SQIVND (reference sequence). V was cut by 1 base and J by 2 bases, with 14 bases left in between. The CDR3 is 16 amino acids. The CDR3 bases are TGTGCCAGTAGTATAGTAGATTTCGGACAGAACTATGGCTACACCTTC. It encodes CASSIVDFGQNYGYTF.

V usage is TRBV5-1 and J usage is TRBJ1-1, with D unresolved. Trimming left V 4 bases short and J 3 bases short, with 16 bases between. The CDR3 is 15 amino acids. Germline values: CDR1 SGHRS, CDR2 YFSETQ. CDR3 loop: CASSPRGLEDTEAFF. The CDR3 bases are TGCGCCAGCAGCCCCCGTGGTTTGGAGGACACTGAAGCTTTCTTT.

The CDR3 sequence: CSVIRTSSDTDTQYF. DNA of the CDR3: TGCAGCGTGATAAGGACTAGCTCAGACACAGATACGCAGTATTTT. J is TRBJ2-3 and V is TRBV29-1; TRBD2 aligns across 8 bases. Unmatched junction bases numbered 10, after V lost 6 bases and J lost 2 bases. Looked up from germline, CDR1 is SQVTM and CDR2 is ANQGSEA. The CDR3 is made up of 15 amino acids.

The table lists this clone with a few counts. CDR3: CASGPTGDGYTF. CDR3 nucleotides: TGTGCCAGCGGACCGACAGGGGATGGCTACACCTTC. The rearrangement links TRBV5-4 to TRBJ1-2; 8 bases are a match to TRBD1. Per the germline V gene, CDR1 is SGHNT and CDR2 is YYREEE (reference sequence). The CDR3 runs to 12 residues. The ends lost 7 bases at V and 6 bases at J; junction bases unmatched: 5. The whole variable domain, filled in from reference TRBV5-4 and TRBJ1-2, reads ETGVTQSPTHLIKTRGQQVTLRCSSQSGHNTVSWYQQALGQGPQFIFQYYREEENGRGNFPPRFSGLQFPNYSSELNVNALELDDSALYLCASGPTGDGYTFGSGTRLTVV.

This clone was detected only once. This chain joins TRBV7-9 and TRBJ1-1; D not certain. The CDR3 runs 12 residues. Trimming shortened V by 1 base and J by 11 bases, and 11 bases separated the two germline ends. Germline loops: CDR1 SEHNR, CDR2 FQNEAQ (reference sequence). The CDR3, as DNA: TGTGCCAGCAGCTTAGTAGTGGGCCTGGCTTTCTTT. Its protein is CASSLVVGLAFF.

CDR3 region: CASSPVGQAEAFF. CDR3 nucleotide sequence: TGTGCCAGCAGTCCAGTCGGACAGGCTGAAGCTTTCTTT. V gene TRBV6-6 combines with J gene TRBJ1-1; 7 bases match TRBD1. The trim removed 5 bases at V and 6 bases at J, leaving 6 bases unmatched. There are 13 residues in the CDR3. Germline V gene lookup returns CDR1 MNHNY and CDR2 SVGAGI (reference sequence).

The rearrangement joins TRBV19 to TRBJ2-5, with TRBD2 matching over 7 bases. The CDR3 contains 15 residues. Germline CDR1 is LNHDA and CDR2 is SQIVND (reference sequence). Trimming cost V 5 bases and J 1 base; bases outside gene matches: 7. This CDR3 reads CASSWGGPRQETQYF. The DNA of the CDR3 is TGTGCCAGTAGTTGGGGGGGACCTCGCCAAGAGACCCAGTACTTC.

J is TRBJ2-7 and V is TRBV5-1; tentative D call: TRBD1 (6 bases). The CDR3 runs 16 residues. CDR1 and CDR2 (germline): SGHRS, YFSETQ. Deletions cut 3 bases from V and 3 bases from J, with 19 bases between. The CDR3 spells CASSSDPGTLYYEQYF. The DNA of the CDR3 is TGCGCCAGCAGCTCAGACCCAGGGACATTATACTACGAGCAGTACTTC. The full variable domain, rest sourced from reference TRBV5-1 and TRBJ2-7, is KAGVTQTPRYLIKTRGQQVTLSCSPISGHRSVSWYQQTPGQGLQFLFEYFSETQRNKGNFPGRFSGRQFSNSRSEMNVSTLELGDSALYLCASSSDPGTLYYEQYFGPGTRLTVT.

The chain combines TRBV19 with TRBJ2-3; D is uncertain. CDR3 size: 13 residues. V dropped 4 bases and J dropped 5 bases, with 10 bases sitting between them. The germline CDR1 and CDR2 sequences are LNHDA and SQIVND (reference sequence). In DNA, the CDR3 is TGTGCCAGTAGTACATGGAGAGGAGATACGCAGTATTTT. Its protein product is CASSTWRGDTQYF.

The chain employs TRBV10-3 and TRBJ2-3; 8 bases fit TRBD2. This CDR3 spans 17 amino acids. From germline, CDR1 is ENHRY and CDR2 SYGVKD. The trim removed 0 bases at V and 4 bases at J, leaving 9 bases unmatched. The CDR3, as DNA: TGTGCCATCAGTGAGTCGGGGGGACTAGAGTCCCCAGATACGCAGTATTTT. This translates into CAISESGGLESPDTQYF.

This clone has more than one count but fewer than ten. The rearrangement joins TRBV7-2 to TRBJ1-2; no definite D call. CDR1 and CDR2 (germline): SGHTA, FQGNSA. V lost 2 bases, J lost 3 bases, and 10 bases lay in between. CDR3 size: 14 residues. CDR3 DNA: TGTGCCAGCAGCTTACCCTCCCGGGACTATGGCTACACCTTC. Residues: CASSLPSRDYGYTF.

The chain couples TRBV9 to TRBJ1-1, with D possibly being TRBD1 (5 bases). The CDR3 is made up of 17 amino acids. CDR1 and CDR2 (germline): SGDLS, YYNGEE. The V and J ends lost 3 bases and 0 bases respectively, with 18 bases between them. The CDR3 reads CASSAGYLEGMNTEAFF. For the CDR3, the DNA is TGTGCCAGCAGCGCCGGGTACTTGGAGGGGATGAACACTGAAGCTTTCTTT.

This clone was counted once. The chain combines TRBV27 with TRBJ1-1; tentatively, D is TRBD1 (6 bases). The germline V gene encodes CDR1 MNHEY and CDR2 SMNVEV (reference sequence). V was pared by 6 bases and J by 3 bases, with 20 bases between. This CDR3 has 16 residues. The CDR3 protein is CASSLQGYLGDTEAFF. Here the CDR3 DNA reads TGTGCCAGCAGCCTACAGGGATACTTGGGGGACACTGAAGCTTTCTTT.

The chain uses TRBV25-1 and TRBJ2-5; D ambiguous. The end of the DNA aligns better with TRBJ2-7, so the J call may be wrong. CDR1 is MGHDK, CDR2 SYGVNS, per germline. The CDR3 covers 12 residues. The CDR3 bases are TGTGCCAGCAGTGAATCCGCTTACGAGCAGTACTTC. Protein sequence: CASSESAYEQYF.

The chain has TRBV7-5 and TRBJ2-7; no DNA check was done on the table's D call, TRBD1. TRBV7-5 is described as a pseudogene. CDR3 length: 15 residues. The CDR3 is CVRSPGQEAFYEQYF. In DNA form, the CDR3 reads TGTGTCAGAAGCCCGGGACAGGAAGCCTTCTACGAGCAGTACTTC.

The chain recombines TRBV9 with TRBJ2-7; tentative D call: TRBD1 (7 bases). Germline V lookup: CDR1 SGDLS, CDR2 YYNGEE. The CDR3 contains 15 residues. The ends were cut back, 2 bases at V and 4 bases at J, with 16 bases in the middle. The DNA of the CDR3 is TGTGCCAGCAGCGTCTCAGGGGGGTCGGGGTACGAGCAGTACTTC. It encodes CASSVSGGSGYEQYF.

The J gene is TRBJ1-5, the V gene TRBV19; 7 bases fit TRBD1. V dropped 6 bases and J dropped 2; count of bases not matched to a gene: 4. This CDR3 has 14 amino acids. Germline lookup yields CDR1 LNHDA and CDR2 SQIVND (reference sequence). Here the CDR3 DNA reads TGTGCCAGTAGCAACAGGGGTGGCAATCAGCCCCAGCATTTT. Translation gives CASSNRGGNQPQHF.

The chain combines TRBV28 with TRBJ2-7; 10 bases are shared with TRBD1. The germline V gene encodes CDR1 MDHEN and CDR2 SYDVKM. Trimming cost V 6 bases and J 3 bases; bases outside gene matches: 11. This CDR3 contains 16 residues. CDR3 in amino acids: CASSSFGGTGVYEQYF. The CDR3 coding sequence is TGTGCCAGCAGCTCCTTCGGCGGGACAGGGGTCTACGAGCAGTACTTC.

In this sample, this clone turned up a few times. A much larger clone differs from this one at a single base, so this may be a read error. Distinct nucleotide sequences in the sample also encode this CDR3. CDR3 in DNA: TGCGCCAGCAGCCAAGACAGCTCTGGGGCCAACGTCCTGACTTTC. It translates to CASSQDSSGANVLTF. The chain is built from TRBV4-1 and TRBJ2-6, with unresolved D. Germline loops: CDR1 MGHRA, CDR2 YSYEKL. Deletions cut 0 bases from V and 0 bases from J, with 3 bases between. The CDR3 covers 15 residues.

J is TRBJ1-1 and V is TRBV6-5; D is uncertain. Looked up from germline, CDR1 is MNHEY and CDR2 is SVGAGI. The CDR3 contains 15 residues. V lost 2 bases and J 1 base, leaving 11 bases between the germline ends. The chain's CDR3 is CASSYGGRSNTEAFF. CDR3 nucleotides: TGTGCCAGCAGTTACGGAGGACGTTCGAACACTGAAGCTTTCTTT.

CDR3 region: CASSLGLAGEQFF. The CDR3, as DNA: TGTGCCAGCAGTTTAGGGCTAGCCGGTGAGCAGTTCTTC. The chain uses TRBV28 and TRBJ2-1, with TRBD2 as a possible D gene (5 bases). The germline V gene encodes CDR1 MDHEN and CDR2 SYDVKM. Deletions cut 2 bases from V and 9 bases from J, with 11 bases between. The CDR3 loop spans 13 amino acids.

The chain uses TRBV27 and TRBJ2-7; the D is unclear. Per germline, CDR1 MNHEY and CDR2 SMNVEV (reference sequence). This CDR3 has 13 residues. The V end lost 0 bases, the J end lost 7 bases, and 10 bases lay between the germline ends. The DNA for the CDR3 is TGTGCCAGCAGTTTATCCTCTTGGGCGGAGCAGTACTTC. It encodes CASSLSSWAEQYF.

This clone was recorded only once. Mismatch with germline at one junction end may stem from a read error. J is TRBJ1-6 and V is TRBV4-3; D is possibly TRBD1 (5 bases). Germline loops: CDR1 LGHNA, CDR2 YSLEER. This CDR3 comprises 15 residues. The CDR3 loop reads CANSQRTGGNSPLHF. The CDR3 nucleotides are TGCGCCAACAGCCAAAGAACAGGTGGAAATTCACCCCTCCACTTT.

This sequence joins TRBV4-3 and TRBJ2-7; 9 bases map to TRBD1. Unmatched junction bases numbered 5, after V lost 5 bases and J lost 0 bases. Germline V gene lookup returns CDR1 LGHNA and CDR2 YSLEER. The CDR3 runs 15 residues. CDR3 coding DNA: TGCGCCAGCAGCTGGGACAGGGCTTTCTCCTACGAGCAGTACTTC. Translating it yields CASSWDRAFSYEQYF.

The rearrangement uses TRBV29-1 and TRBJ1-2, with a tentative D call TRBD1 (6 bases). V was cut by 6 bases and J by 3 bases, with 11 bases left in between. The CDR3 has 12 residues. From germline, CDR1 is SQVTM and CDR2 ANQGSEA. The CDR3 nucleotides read TGCAGCGTGGTACAGGGAGACTATGGCTACACCTTC. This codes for CSVVQGDYGYTF.

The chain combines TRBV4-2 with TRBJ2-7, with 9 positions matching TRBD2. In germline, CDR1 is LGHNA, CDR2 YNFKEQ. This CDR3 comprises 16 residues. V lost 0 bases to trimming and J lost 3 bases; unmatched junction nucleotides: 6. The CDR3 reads CASSQEVGTSSYEQYF. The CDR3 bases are TGTGCCAGCAGCCAAGAGGTAGGGACTAGCAGCTACGAGCAGTACTTC.

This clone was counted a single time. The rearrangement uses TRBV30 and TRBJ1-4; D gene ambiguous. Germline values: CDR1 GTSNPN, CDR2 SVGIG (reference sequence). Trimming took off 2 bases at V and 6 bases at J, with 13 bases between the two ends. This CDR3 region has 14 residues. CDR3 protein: CAWSFYSGYEKLFF. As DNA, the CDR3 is TGTGCCTGGAGTTTTTACAGTGGGTATGAAAAACTGTTTTTT.

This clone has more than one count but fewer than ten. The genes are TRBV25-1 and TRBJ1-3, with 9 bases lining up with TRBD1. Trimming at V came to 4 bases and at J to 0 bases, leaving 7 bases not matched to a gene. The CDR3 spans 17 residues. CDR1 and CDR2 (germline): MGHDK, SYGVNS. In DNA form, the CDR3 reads TGTGCCAGCAGTGGGGGGACAGGGTACATCTCTGGAAACACCATATATTTT. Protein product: CASSGGTGYISGNTIYF.

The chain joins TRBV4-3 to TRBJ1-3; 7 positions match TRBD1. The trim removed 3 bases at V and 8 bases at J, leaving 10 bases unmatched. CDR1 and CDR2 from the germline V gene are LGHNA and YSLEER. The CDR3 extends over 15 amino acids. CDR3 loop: CASSHDDDREDTIYF. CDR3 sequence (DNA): TGCGCCAGCAGCCATGACGATGACAGGGAGGACACCATATATTTT.